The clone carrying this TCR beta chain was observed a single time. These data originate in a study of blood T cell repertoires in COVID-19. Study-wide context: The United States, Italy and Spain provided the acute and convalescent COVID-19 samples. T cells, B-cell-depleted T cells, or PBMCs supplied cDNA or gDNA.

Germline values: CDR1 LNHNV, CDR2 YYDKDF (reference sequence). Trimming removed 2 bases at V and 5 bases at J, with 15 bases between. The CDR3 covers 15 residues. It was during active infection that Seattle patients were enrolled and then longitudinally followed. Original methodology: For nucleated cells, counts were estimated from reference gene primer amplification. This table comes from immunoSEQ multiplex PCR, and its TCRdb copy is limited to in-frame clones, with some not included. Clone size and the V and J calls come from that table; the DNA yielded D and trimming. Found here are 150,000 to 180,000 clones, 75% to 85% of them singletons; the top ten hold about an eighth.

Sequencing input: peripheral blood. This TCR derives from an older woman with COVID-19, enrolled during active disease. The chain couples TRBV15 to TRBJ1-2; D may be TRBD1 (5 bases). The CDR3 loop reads CATSRPGGFEYGYTF. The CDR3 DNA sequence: TGTGCCACCAGCAGACCCGGGGGATTCGAGTATGGCTACACCTTC.